Described below is a single T cell receptor (beta chain) sequence and its context. The data are from a study of lymphopenia after photon versus proton radiotherapy. Clones were read by immunoSEQ multiplex PCR, and TCRdb kept only the in-frame ones, dropping some. The sample holds approximately 58,000 clones; 83% are singletons and the top ten take less than 35%. The CDR3 totals 16 residues. Germline CDR1 reads MGHRA; CDR2 reads YSYEKL. With V trimmed by 3 bases and J by 3 bases, 7 bases remained unmatched. The source material was peripheral blood, sampled from a patient treated with photon-based radiotherapy. The chain couples TRBV4-1 to TRBJ2-3, with 9 bases fitting TRBD2. The TCR sequence derives from a man over 45 with gastric cancer. CDR3: CASSQIPGLATDTQYF. CDR3 nucleotide sequence: TGCGCCAGCAGCCAGATACCGGGACTAGCAACAGATACGCAGTATTTT.